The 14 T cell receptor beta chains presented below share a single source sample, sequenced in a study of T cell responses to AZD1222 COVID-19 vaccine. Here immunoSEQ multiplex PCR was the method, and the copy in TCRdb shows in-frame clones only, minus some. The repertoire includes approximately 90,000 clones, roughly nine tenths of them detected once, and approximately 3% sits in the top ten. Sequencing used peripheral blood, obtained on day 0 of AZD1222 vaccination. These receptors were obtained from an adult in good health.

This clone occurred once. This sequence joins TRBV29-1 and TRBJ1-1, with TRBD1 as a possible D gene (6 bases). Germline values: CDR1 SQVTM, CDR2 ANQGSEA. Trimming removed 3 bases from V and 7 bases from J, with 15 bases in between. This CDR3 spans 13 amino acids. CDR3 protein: CSVEGRGGSEAFF. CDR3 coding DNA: TGCAGCGTTGAGGGCAGGGGTGGAAGTGAAGCTTTCTTT.

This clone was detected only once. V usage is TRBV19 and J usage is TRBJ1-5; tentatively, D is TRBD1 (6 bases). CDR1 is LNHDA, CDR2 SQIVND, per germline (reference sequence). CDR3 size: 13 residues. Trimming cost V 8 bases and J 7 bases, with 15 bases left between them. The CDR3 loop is CASAKGVVQPQHF. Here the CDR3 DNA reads TGTGCCAGTGCTAAGGGGGTGGTCCAGCCCCAGCATTTT.

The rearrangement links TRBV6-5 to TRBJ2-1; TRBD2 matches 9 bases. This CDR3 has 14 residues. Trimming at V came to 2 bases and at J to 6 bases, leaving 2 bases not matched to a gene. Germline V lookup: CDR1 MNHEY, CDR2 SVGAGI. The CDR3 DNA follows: TGTGCCAGCAGTTACCTGGGACTAGCCAATGAGCAGTTCTTC. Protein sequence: CASSYLGLANEQFF.

CDR3 sequence (DNA): TGTGCCAGCAGCGATCGTAATCCGGGGTCTGAAGCTTTCTTT. Amino acid sequence: CASSDRNPGSEAFF. V and J are TRBV4-2 and TRBJ1-1; D gene uncertain. The CDR3 is 14 residues long. Trimming stripped 5 bases from V and 6 bases from J, with 16 bases between. Germline V gene data show CDR1 as LGHNA and CDR2 as YNFKEQ.

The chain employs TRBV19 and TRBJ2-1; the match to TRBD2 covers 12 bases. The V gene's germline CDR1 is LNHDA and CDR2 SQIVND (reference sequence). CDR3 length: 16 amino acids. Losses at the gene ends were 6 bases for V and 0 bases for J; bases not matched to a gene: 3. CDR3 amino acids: CASSRTSGASYNEQFF. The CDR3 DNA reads TGTGCCAGTAGCAGGACTAGCGGGGCCTCCTACAATGAGCAGTTCTTC.

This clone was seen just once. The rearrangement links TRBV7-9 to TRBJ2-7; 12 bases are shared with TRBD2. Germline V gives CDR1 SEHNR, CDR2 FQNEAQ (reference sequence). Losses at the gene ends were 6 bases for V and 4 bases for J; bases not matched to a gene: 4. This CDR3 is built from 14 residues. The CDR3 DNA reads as TGTGCCAGCAGGATGACTAGCGGGAGTTACGAGCAGTACTTC. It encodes CASRMTSGSYEQYF. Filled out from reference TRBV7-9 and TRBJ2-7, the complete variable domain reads DTGVSQNPRHKITKRGQNVTFRCDPISEHNRLYWYRQTLGQGPEFLTYFQNEAQLEKSRLLSDRFSAERPKGSFSTLEIQRTEQGDSAMYLCASRMTSGSYEQYFGPGTRLTVT.

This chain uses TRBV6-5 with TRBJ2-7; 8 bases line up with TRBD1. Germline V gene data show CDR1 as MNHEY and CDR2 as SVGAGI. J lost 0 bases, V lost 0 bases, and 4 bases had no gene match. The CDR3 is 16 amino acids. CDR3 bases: TGTGCCAGCAGTTACTCGACAGGGGCTATCTCCTACGAGCAGTACTTC. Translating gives CASSYSTGAISYEQYF.

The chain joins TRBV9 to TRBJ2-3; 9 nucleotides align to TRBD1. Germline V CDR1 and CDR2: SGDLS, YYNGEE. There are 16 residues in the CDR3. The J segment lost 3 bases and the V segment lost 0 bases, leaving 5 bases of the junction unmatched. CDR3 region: CASSVVGDRVTDTQYF. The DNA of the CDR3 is TGTGCCAGCAGCGTAGTGGGGGACAGGGTGACAGATACGCAGTATTTT. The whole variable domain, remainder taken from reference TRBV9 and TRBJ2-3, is DSGVTQTPKHLITATGQRVTLRCSPRSGDLSVYWYQQSLDQGLQFLIQYYNGEERAKGNILERFSAQQFPDLHSELNLSSLELGDSALYFCASSVVGDRVTDTQYFGPGTRLTVL.

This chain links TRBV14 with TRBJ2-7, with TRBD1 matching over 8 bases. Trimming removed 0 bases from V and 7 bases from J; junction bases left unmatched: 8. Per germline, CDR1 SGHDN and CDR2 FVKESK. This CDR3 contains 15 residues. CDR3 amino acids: CASSQEVRGHREQYF. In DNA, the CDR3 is TGTGCCAGCAGCCAAGAGGTCAGGGGGCATCGGGAGCAGTACTTC.

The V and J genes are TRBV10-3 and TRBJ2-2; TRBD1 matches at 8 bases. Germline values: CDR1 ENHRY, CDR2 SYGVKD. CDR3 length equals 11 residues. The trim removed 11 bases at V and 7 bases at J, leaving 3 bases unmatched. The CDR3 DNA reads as TGTGCCGTACAGGGGGTCGGGGAGCTGTTTTTT. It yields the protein CAVQGVGELFF.

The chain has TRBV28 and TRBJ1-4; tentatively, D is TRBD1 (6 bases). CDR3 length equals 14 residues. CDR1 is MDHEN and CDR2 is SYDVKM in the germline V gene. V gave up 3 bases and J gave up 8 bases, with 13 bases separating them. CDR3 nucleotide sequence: TGTGCCAGCAGTTTGGACAGCCCTTGGGAAAAACTGTTTTTT. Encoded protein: CASSLDSPWEKLFF.

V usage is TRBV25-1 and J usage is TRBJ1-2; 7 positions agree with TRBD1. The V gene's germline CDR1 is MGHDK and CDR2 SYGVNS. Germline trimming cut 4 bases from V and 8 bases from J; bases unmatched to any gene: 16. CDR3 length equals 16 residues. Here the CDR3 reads CASSGPVGGVYVGYTF. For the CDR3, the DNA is TGTGCCAGCAGTGGCCCCGTAGGGGGCGTCTATGTAGGCTACACCTTC.

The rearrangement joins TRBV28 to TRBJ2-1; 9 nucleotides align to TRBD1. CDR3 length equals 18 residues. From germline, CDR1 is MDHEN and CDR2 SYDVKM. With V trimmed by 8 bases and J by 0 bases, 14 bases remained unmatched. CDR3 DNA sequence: TGTGCCAGCCTATCCCCATGGACAGGGGACGCCTCCTACAATGAGCAGTTCTTC. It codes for CASLSPWTGDASYNEQFF.

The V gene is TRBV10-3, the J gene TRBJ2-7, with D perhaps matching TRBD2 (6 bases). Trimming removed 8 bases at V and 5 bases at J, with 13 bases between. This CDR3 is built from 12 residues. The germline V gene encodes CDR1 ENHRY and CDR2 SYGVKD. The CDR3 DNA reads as TGTGCCATCCGGCGGTCTAGCGACGAGCAGTACTTC. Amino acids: CAIRRSSDEQYF.